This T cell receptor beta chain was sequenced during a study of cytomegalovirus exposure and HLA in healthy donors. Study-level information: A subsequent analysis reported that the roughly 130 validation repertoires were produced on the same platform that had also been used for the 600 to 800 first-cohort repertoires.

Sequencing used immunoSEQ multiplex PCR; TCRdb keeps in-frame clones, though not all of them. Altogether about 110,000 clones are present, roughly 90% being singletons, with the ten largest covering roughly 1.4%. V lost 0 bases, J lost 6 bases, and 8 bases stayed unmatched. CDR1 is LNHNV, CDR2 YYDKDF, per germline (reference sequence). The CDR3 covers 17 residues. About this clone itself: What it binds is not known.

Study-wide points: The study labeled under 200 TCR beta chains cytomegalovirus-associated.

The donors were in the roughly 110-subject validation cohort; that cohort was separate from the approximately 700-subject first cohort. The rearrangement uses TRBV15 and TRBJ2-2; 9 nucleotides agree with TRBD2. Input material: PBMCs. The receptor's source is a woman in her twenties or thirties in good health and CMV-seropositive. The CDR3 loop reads CATSRDRGSGRSGELFF. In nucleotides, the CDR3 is TGTGCCACCAGCAGAGATCGCGGTAGCGGGAGATCCGGGGAGCTGTTTTTT.